These T cell receptor beta chains were read from a single sample in a study of blood T cell repertoires in COVID-19. Assay used: immunoSEQ multiplex PCR; TCRdb lists only in-frame clones, some missing. The sample has more than 110,000 clones; about 86% are singletons. Sequenced input: peripheral blood. The origin of the receptors is a human donor in a cohort sampled during active COVID-19. Each CDR3 is given with its conserved first and last residue. A D gene is named only where the DNA matches it firmly. Clone size, where shown, is once, few, many, or a class for clones that have expanded.

>TRBJ1-1|TRBV5-5|once|NA
CASSWGQNTEAFF
TGTGCCAGCAGCTGGGGACAGAACACTGAAGCTTTCTTT
>TRBJ2-5|TRBV5-1|NA|NA
CASSLVGGPQETQYF
TGCGCCAGCAGCTTGGTGGGGGGGCCCCAAGAGACCCAGTACTTC
>TRBJ1-2|TRBV10-3|once|NA
CAISDFFGANYGYTF
TGTGCCATCAGTGACTTCTTCGGGGCTAACTATGGCTACACCTTC
>TRBJ2-4|TRBV7-2|NA|NA
CASRAPGQQNIQYF
TGTGCCAGCAGAGCCCCAGGGCAGCAAAACATTCAGTACTTC
>TRBJ1-2|TRBV12-3/TRBV12-4|NA|NA
CASSLRPGDGYTF
TGTGCCAGCAGTCTCCGGCCAGGGGATGGCTACACCTTC
>TRBJ2-7|TRBV6-6|NA|NA
CASSIRQEIYEQYF
TGTGCCAGCAGTATCCGACAGGAGATCTACGAGCAGTACTTC
>TRBJ1-4|TRBV3-1/TRBV3-2|once|NA
CASRQGRGNEKLFF
TGTGCCAGCAGGCAGGGGAGGGGGAATGAAAAACTGTTTTTT
>TRBJ2-7|TRBV10-1|few|NA
CASSPIGSSSYEQYF
TGCGCCAGCAGTCCGATTGGTTCCAGTTCCTACGAGCAGTACTTC
>TRBJ2-3|TRBV6-1|NA|TRBD2
CASSETVVAGNTDTQYF
TGTGCCAGCAGCGAAACAGTGGTAGCGGGGAACACAGATACGCAGTATTTT
>TRBJ2-7|TRBV9|NA|TRBD1
CASSVGGQETYEQYF
TGTGCCAGCAGCGTAGGCGGACAGGAAACCTACGAGCAGTACTTC
>TRBJ1-6|TRBV6-6|once|TRBD1
CASSPQTGGVSPLHF
TGTGCCAGCAGTCCCCAGACAGGGGGCGTTTCACCCCTCCACTTT
>TRBJ1-6|TRBV25-1|NA|NA
CASSEGQGFSPLHF
TGTGCCAGCAGTGAAGGCCAGGGCTTTTCACCCCTCCACTTT
>TRBJ1-5|TRBV19|once|NA
CASSMMSDQPQHF
TGTGCCAGTAGTATGATGAGTGATCAGCCCCAGCATTTT
>TRBJ2-5|TRBV7-2|once|TRBD2
CASSLGLSGGSETQYF
TGTGCCAGCAGCTTAGGTTTGAGCGGGGGCTCGGAGACCCAGTACTTC
>TRBJ1-5|TRBV6-4|NA|NA
CASSDSGMRDNQPQHF
TGTGCCAGCAGTGACTCGGGTATGAGGGACAATCAGCCCCAGCATTTT
>TRBJ2-6|TRBV19|NA|TRBD1
CASSMGTGGTGANVLTF
TGTGCCAGTAGTATGGGGACAGGGGGCACTGGGGCCAACGTCCTGACTTTC
>TRBJ1-4|TRBV7-9|NA|NA
CASSTGTTNEKLFF
TGTGCCAGCAGCACCGGGACAACGAATGAAAAACTGTTTTTT
>TRBJ1-4|TRBV11-1|NA|TRBD1
CASRDRSNEKLFF
TGTGCCAGCAGGGACAGGAGTAATGAAAAACTGTTTTTT
>TRBJ2-2|TRBV19|NA|NA
CASIRKEGRTGELFF
TGTGCCAGCATAAGGAAGGAGGGGAGGACCGGGGAGCTGTTTTTT
>TRBJ2-5|TRBV19|NA|NA
CASSIRSGRHQETQYF
TGTGCCAGTAGTATTCGGTCGGGGAGGCACCAAGAGACCCAGTACTTC
>TRBJ1-6|TRBV20-1|NA|TRBD1
CSASPDRGSPLHF
TGCAGTGCTAGTCCGGACAGGGGATCACCCCTCCACTTT
>TRBJ1-5|TRBV6-2/TRBV6-3|few|NA
CASSQEPSRRNQPQHF
TGTGCCAGCAGTCAAGAGCCTTCACGGCGGAATCAGCCCCAGCATTTT
>TRBJ2-1|TRBV4-1|NA|TRBD2
CASRPSGGSYNEQFF
TGCGCCAGCAGGCCTAGCGGGGGGTCCTACAATGAGCAGTTCTTC
>TRBJ2-3|TRBV7-7|NA|NA
CASSLGRATDTQYF
TGTGCTAGCAGCTTGGGCAGGGCCACAGATACGCAGTATTTT
>TRBJ1-6|TRBV7-2|few|TRBD1
CASSLAGGANSPLHF
TGTGCCAGCAGCTTAGCAGGGGGCGCGAATTCACCCCTCCACTTT
>TRBJ1-1|TRBV11-2|once|NA
CASSLSQVRPNTEAFF
TGTGCCAGCAGCTTATCACAGGTTAGGCCGAACACTGAAGCTTTCTTT
>TRBJ1-6|TRBV19|NA|TRBD1
CASSIGTASGSPLHF
TGTGCCAGTAGTATTGGGACAGCCTCAGGGTCACCCCTCCACTTT
>TRBJ2-1|TRBV27|NA|NA
CASSGGSSYNEQFF
TGTGCCAGCAGTGGGGGGAGCTCCTACAATGAGCAGTTCTTC
>TRBJ1-1|TRBV19|NA|NA
CASSFLRGPGAFF
TGTGCCAGTAGTTTCTTGCGGGGGCCCGGAGCTTTCTTT
>TRBJ1-1|TRBV6-5|NA|NA
CASSPLGRVTEAFF
TGTGCCAGCAGTCCCTTGGGCAGGGTCACTGAAGCTTTCTTT
>TRBJ1-2|TRBV2|NA|NA
CASSVRQNYGYTF
TGTGCCAGCAGTGTTCGACAGAACTATGGCTACACCTTC
>TRBJ2-5|TRBV7-9|NA|NA
CASSLRETRGFPETQYF
TGTGCCAGCAGCTTAAGGGAGACTAGGGGATTTCCGGAGACCCAGTACTTC
>TRBJ2-7|TRBV5-4|NA|NA
CASSSYSGDTYEQYF
TGTGCCAGCAGCTCCTATTCAGGGGATACCTACGAGCAGTACTTC
>TRBJ1-2|TRBV7-9|NA|NA
CASSPWVQNDYTF
TGTGCCAGCAGCCCGTGGGTACAGAACGACTACACCTTC
>TRBJ1-2|TRBV19|NA|TRBD1
CASSASGTGGGIYGYTF
TGTGCCAGTAGTGCCTCTGGGACAGGGGGAGGTATCTATGGCTACACCTTC
>TRBJ1-6|TRBV6-1|NA|TRBD1
CASSETTGQNSPLHF
TGTGCCAGCAGTGAAACGACAGGGCAAAATTCACCCCTCCACTTT
>TRBJ1-6|TRBV5-1|NA|NA
CASSLSPSSPLHF
TGCGCCAGCAGCTTGAGCCCGAGTTCACCCCTCCACTTT
>TRBJ1-2|TRBV2|NA|NA
CASSPRTSNYGYTF
TGTGCCAGCAGTCCGAGAACCTCTAACTATGGCTACACCTTC
>TRBJ1-4|TRBV19|NA|TRBD1
CASSRALKGASEKLFF
TGTGCCAGTAGTAGAGCCTTGAAGGGGGCAAGTGAAAAACTGTTTTTT
>TRBJ1-6|TRBV19|NA|NA
CASSITPVGGSPLHF
TGTGCCAGTAGTATCACCCCCGTCGGTGGTTCACCCCTCCACTTT
>TRBJ2-7|TRBV7-6|NA|NA
CASSLAVAGTYEQYF
TGTGCCAGCAGCTTAGCGGTAGCAGGGACCTACGAGCAGTACTTC
>TRBJ2-7|TRBV27|NA|NA
CASSYTPGEKTYEQYF
TGTGCCAGCAGTTACACCCCCGGGGAAAAAACCTACGAGCAGTACTTC
>TRBJ2-3|TRBV3-1/TRBV3-2|NA|TRBD2
CASSPTSGGDTQYF
TGTGCCAGCAGCCCGACTAGCGGGGGAGATACGCAGTATTTT
>TRBJ1-5|TRBV7-9|few|TRBD1
CASSPGTGLAQPQHF
TGTGCCAGCAGCCCAGGGACAGGGTTGGCTCAGCCCCAGCATTTT
>TRBJ1-6|TRBV29-1|NA|NA
CSVAREQNSPLHF
TGCAGCGTTGCGAGGGAGCAAAATTCACCCCTCCACTTT
>TRBJ1-2|TRBV7-3|NA|TRBD1
CASSPTGGDSYGYTF
TGTGCCAGCAGCCCCACAGGGGGCGACAGCTATGGCTACACCTTC
>TRBJ2-7|TRBV2|NA|TRBD1
CASSLRTGSYEQYF
TGTGCCAGCAGCTTGAGGACAGGCTCCTACGAGCAGTACTTC
>TRBJ1-6|TRBV6-4|NA|NA
CASSLTGSNSPLHF
TGTGCCAGCAGCCTCACAGGGTCGAATTCACCCCTCCACTTT
>TRBJ1-4|TRBV6-6|NA|NA
CATGTQATNEKLFF
TGTGCCACCGGGACACAAGCAACTAATGAAAAACTGTTTTTT
>TRBJ2-1|TRBV19|few|TRBD1
CASSSRDRSPPRFF
TGTGCCAGTAGTTCCCGGGACAGGAGCCCCCCACGGTTCTTC
>TRBJ2-3|TRBV24-1|NA|TRBD1
CATSDPGTGTDTQYF
TGTGCCACCAGTGATCCAGGGACAGGGACAGATACGCAGTATTTT
>TRBJ1-3|TRBV2|once|TRBD1
CASSVPRQGSGNTIYF
TGTGCCAGCAGTGTTCCGAGACAGGGATCTGGAAACACCATATATTTT
>TRBJ1-3|TRBV7-2|NA|NA
CASSLVAGAAGNTIYF
TGTGCCAGCAGCTTAGTCGCGGGGGCTGCTGGAAACACCATATATTTT
>TRBJ2-1|TRBV5-8|once|NA
CASSLFSTRVNEQFF
TGTGCCAGCAGCTTGTTCTCCACCAGGGTTAATGAGCAGTTCTTC